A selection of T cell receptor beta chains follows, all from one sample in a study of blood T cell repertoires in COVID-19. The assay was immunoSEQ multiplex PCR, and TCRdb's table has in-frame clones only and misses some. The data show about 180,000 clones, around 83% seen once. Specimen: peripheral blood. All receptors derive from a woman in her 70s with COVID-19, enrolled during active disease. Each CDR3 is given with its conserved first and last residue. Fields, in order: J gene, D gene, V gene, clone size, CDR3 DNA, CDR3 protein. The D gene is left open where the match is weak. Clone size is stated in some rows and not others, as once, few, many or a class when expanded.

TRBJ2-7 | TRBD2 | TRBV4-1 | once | TGCGCCAGCAGCGGGGAACCGGGACAGGGGACTAGCGGGGTCTCCTACGAGCAGTACTTC | CASSGEPGQGTSGVSYEQYF
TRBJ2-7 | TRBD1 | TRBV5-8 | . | TGTGCCAGCAGCTTACTAGGACAGGGTACTTACGAGCAGTACTTC | CASSLLGQGTYEQYF
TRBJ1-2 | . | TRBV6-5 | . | TGTGCCAGCACCGAAGGTGGGACTGCAGGGGGCTACACCTTC | CASTEGGTAGGYTF
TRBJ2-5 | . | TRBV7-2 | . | TGTGCCAGCAGCTCAAGGAGGGGAGGCCAAGAGACCCAGTACTTC | CASSSRRGGQETQYF
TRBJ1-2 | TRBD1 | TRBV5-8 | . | TGTGCCAGCAGCCGAGGGGGCGAGTATGGCTACACCTTC | CASSRGGEYGYTF
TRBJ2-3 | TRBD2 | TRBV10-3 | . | TGTGCCATCAGTGAGAGAGGACTAGCGGGAGGCACAGATACGCAGTATTTT | CAISERGLAGGTDTQYF
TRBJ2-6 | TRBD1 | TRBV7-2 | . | TGTGCCAGCAGCCCGGACAGGGTTCCCGGGGCCAACGTCCTGACTTTC | CASSPDRVPGANVLTF
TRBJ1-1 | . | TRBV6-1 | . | TGTGCCAGCAGTGACCAGGGACTGTTTGAAGCTTTCTTT | CASSDQGLFEAFF
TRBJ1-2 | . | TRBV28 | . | TGTGCCAGCAGCGTGGACAGCTATGGCTACACCTTC | CASSVDSYGYTF
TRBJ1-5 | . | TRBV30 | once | TGTGCCTGGAGCCTGGGGGGGGCGCGGGGTCAGCCCCAGCATTTT | CAWSLGGARGQPQHF
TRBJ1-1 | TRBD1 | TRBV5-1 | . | TGCGCCAGCAGCAAGACAGGGCCGAACACTGAAGCTTTCTTT | CASSKTGPNTEAFF
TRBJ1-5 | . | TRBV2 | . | TGTGCCAGCAGTCAACAGGGTCGCAATCAGCCCCAGCATTTT | CASSQQGRNQPQHF
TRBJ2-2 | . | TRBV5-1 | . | TGCGCCAGCAGGAAATGGAGGGAGAACACCGGGGAGCTGTTTTTT | CASRKWRENTGELFF
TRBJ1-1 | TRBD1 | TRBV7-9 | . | TGTGCCAGCAGCATGCCGACAGGGGCCATTGAAGCTTTCTTT | CASSMPTGAIEAFF
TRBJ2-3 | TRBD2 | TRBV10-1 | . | TGCGCCAGCAGTCCGGGACTAGCGGGAGGGCTAACAGATACGCAGTATTTT | CASSPGLAGGLTDTQYF
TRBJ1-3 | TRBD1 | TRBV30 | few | TGTGCCTGGAGTCAGAGCGGGACAGGGGTTCACTCTGGAAACACCATATATTTT | CAWSQSGTGVHSGNTIYF
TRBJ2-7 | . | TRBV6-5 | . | TGTGCCAGCAGTTACGGGGCGGGGCCCAGTGAGGAGCAGTACTTC | CASSYGAGPSEEQYF
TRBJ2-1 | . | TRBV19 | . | TGTGCCAGTAGTATGGCACAGCCCTACAATGAGCAGTTCTTC | CASSMAQPYNEQFF
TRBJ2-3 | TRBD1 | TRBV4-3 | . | TGCGCCAGCAGCCCCGCCAGGGGGCGGAGGGGCCCAGATACGCAGTATTTT | CASSPARGRRGPDTQYF
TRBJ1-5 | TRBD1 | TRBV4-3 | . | TGCGCCAGCAGCCGAGCTGGACAGGGGAGCCAGCCCCAGCATTTT | CASSRAGQGSQPQHF